The clone carrying this T cell receptor (beta chain) came up a few times. Its antigen is currently unknown. Germline V CDR1 and CDR2: MDHEN, SYDVKM. The V gene lost 3 bases and the J gene lost 7 bases, with 15 bases spanning the gap. The CDR3 is made up of 14 amino acids. The sample belongs to a study of T cells after yellow fever vaccination. Findings and limits, study-wide: When the response was secondary, it was weaker but reached its peak faster, day 5 versus 15.

TCRdb redid the calling of the 5' RACE reads with MiXCR, one entry per CDR3 protein. This table holds approximately 610,000 distinct CDR3 sequences, less than 20% found once. V and J are TRBV28 and TRBJ1-2; D possibly corresponds to TRBD1 (5 bases). The material was PBMCs, obtained 5 days after the first yellow fever vaccination. This clonotype was sampled from a man between 18 and 35 years old who received the YFV17D yellow fever vaccine. The CDR3 bases are TGTGCCAGCAGTTTCCCCTGGGGCATCGGTGGCTACACCTTC. Encoded protein: CASSFPWGIGGYTF.